The following is a T cell receptor (beta chain) sequence with its context. An end of the junction differs from the germline gene, which may be a read error. Unique molecular identifiers tagged the TCRbeta library. TCRdb re-called the PCR reads through MiXCR, storing one row per CDR3 protein. The sample has some 500,000 distinct CDR3 sequences, roughly 18% seen once. The sample is drawn from a study of T-cell reconstitution after alpha-beta-depleted transplantation in children. This CDR3 has 18 amino acids. The germline CDR1 and CDR2 sequences are SGDLS and YYNGEE. The receptor was isolated from a human donor who donated a stem cell graft to a child with acute lymphoblastic leukemia. The rearrangement uses TRBV9 and TRBJ2-6; 7 nucleotides align to TRBD2. Sequencing used PBMCs from the stem cell graft donor, obtained from the stem cell graft. The CDR3 protein is CASSVRAGTIAGANGLTF. The CDR3 region has the DNA TGTGCCAGCAGCGTCCGGGCAGGGACTATCGCTGGGGCCAACGGCCTGACTTTC. Drawing the rest from reference TRBV9 and TRBJ2-6, the complete variable domain is DSGVTQTPKHLITATGQRVTLRCSPRSGDLSVYWYQQSLDQGLQFLIQYYNGEERAKGNILERFSAQQFPDLHSELNLSSLELGDSALYFCASSVRAGTIAGANGLTFGAGSRLTVL.